Detailed here is one T cell receptor beta chain. No antigen is known for it. No base-level quality is on record; no much larger clone is a single base apart. The sample belongs to a study of cytomegalovirus exposure and HLA in healthy donors (dated by TCRdb to about 2017). General notes on the study: According to an earlier analysis of 587 of the donors, roughly 180 million T cells yielded 117 million unique TCR beta sequences and less than 300 Gb of sequence data. Roughly five DR-DQ haplotypes were handled as single units for association and clustering, since linkage in the cohort was strong. All discovery cohort repertoires had been generated using a single sequencing platform. Typing coverage differed by locus: A, B, C, DRB1 and DQB1 were typed in roughly 620-640 donors, DQA1 in 522, DPA1 in around 600, and DPB1 in about 450. To decide whether each TCR beta V gene segment behaved as functional or pseudogenic, an earlier analysis of some 600 of the donors relied on high-throughput TCR beta sequencing. High-throughput TCR immunosequencing, statistical association of individual TCRs with disease status, and machine learning were combined to predict cytomegalovirus infection status. The aim of the study was to test whether cataloging public T cell receptors could identify signatures of past pathogen exposure. In a later genetic analysis, genome-wide SNP genotypes for 398 of the 666 donors were used, and that subset was treated as a discovery cohort. Both class I and class II loci were covered by HLA typing, at four-digit resolution. A later analysis re-analyzed previously published TCR beta repertoires from roughly 600 donors and added high-resolution HLA genotyping to study TCR occurrence patterns. A separate validation cohort of some 130 different subjects was used in addition to the approximately 670-subject first cohort. The genetic ancestry cluster associated with self-reported Caucasian donors included about 81% of the approximately 430 genotyped donors. Among some 400 genotyped donors of the cohort, an average of roughly 230,000 unique TCR beta nucleotide sequences was sequenced per donor, of which approximately 19% were non-productive. Using immunosequencing, the study profiled T cell repertoires from around 670 subjects and related those repertoires to cytomegalovirus serostatus. Rather than using new phenotypic data, the later analysis identified candidate immune exposures from TCR beta sequences and from how often those sequences occurred across donors. Donor age, sex, ethnicity and CMV serostatus were compiled together with the repertoire data. An early release that covered more than 550 HLA-typed donors contained around 300 gigabases of sequencing data and tens of millions of unique TCR sequences.

The cohort was made up of hundreds of healthy bone marrow donors. At the time of sampling, every cohort member was nominally healthy, though immune exposures that went unrecorded were likely present. The donor tested CMV seronegative, placing the donor among the 350 or so seronegative members of the cohort. A peripheral blood sample was collected from each donor, and TCR beta sequencing was performed on peripheral blood mononuclear cells. Genomic DNA was extracted from the blood cell samples with the Qiagen DNeasy Blood Extraction Kit. Library preparation used the immunoSEQ multiplex PCR assay. The multiplex PCR relied on a mix of 60 forward primers for TCR Vbeta segments and 13 reverse primers for TCR Jbeta segments. A multiplex PCR assay on genomic DNA amplified the CDR3 region of rearranged TCR beta genes. The amplified TCR beta libraries were sequenced on the Illumina HiSeq System as 87-base-pair reads. As for the original processing: A later analysis counted approximately 74 million unique TCR beta chains across the approximately 700 repertoires, and some 11 million of these chains were shared by at least two donors. Raw reads were error-corrected and collapsed into unique sequences with a nearest-neighbor algorithm that merged closely related sequences to remove PCR and sequencing errors. CDR3 sequences were aligned to IMGT reference sequences to assign V, D and J gene segments. Each retained sequence needed at least a six-nucleotide match to both a V gene segment and a J gene segment. Rearrangements were called productive when the CDR3 lacked stop codons and stayed in frame with V and J; all others were non-productive. CDR3 was defined according to IMGT convention as the region running from the second conserved V-encoded cysteine to the conserved J-encoded phenylalanine. The earlier analysis of about 590 of the donors excluded sequences that lacked an unambiguous match to a single V gene segment. In an earlier analysis of some 590 of the donors, a V segment was called functional when productive rearrangements were above 56.7%, and segregating when the standard deviation between donors exceeded 5%. A statistical classification framework was built for diagnosing cytomegalovirus status from the catalog of TCR beta chain sequences. In a later analysis, V and J genes were assigned by comparing TCR nucleotide sequences against IMGT/GENE-DB human TR gene sequences. In a later analysis, CDR3 sequences and most-parsimonious VDJ recombination scenarios were assigned using the TCRdist pipeline. In a later analysis, each TCR beta chain was defined by its CDR3 amino acid sequence together with its V-gene family, and reads lacking a unique V-gene family were excluded. In a later analysis, some 600 highly shared, low-generation-probability nucleotide sequences were removed to address suspected cross-contamination and a sequencing artifact. A later analysis calculated a clonal expansion index for each public chain from normalized within-repertoire ranks of inferred template counts. In a later analysis, generation probabilities were computed with a VDJ recombination model fitted to out-of-frame rearrangements, and the resulting probabilities were checked against IGoR. A later analysis scored TCR-TCR, TCR-HLA and TCR-CMV co-occurrence with hypergeometric tests, applying a repertoire-size bias correction to TCR pairs. In a later analysis, false discovery rates were estimated by permuting HLA or CMV assignments 20 times. In a later analysis, co-occurring TCRs were grouped using DBSCAN, with TCRdist sequence similarity added in when clustering inside HLA-allele-positive subsets. Co-occurrence clustering excluded repertoires with fewer than 30,000 or more than 120,000 public chains, plus five with anomalous nucleotide sharing. TCRdb carries this immuneACCESS record with in-frame sequences only. Its versions omit some clonotypes, under half of them owing to an unresolved V gene in the studies checked, with the rest unexplained. V, J and clone size are those of that table, while D and trimming were read from the DNA. Counted in this sample were about 180,000 clones; 80% to 85% of them appeared once. Together, the top ten hold around 2.4% of the sample.

Between the V and J ends, shortened by 3 bases and 1 base respectively, the junction contains 11 bases. Including cysteine and phenylalanine, the CDR3 has 15 amino acids. Solely the CDR3 DNA is kept, with 45 bases framed from the first base. Based on the germline V gene (reference sequence), the CDR1 and CDR2 sequences are MNHEY and SMNVEV. Summary of the overall study and its limitations: Linkage disequilibrium might explain the correlated functional status among segregating V segments, but an unknown experimental factor could not be excluded. A later analysis associated 16,951 TCR beta sequences with specific HLA alleles at a false discovery rate of 0.05. In this cohort, only TCR beta chains were sequenced, and detectable features were limited by the absence of alpha or paired-chain data. Broadly in line with IMGT annotations, most TCR beta V segments showed up in productive rearrangements about 87% or about 30% of the time in an earlier analysis of 450 to 750 of the donors. In a later analysis, several top co-occurrence clusters were reported to appear linked to parvovirus B19, influenza, CMV and Epstein-Barr virus. Because counts were too low, roughly 16 rarely observed V segments, including chromosome 9 orphons, were left out of the earlier analysis of roughly 600 of the donors. The study listed 170 or so TCR beta chains as associated with cytomegalovirus. V-gene and J-gene trimming of TCR beta chains was associated with a missense DCLRE1C variant in a later genetic analysis, and the association was replicated in an independent cohort. In a later analysis, HLA-associated TCR beta chains were found to be more clonally expanded and to have lower generation probabilities than equally common non-associated chains. Most CMV-associated TCR beta chains appeared to be HLA-restricted in a later analysis, and the HLA associations seemed to be driven largely by CMV exposure. Because some donors lacked HLA typing at each locus, the association tests relied only on the typed subset. A group of highly shared sequence variants was considered likely to be a technical artifact of the sequencing pipeline. Immune exposure information for the cohort was limited to CMV serostatus. A further reported finding was that TCR beta sequences accurately predicted the HLA-A and HLA-B alleles for most subjects in the first cohort. Most TCR sequences were seen in very few donors, while some public TCRs were found in many individuals. Assigning TCR associations to individual alleles was difficult when HLA alleles, especially DR and DQ, strongly co-occurred. A later genetic analysis reported fewer N-insertions in productive TCRs among donors in an Asian-associated ancestry cluster than the roughly 700-donor mean. Roughly uniform sequencing depth across donors was assumed in presence/absence analyses, although this assumption may not hold. A later analysis found that TCR association rates varied across HLA loci, with DRB1 alleles showing the most associated TCRs and HLA-C alleles the fewest. A few of the identified cytomegalovirus-associated TCR beta chains were confirmed in vitro to be specific for cytomegalovirus antigens. The classifier was reported to diagnose cytomegalovirus status with high specificity and sensitivity in both the original and validation cohorts. The 87-base-pair reads could not distinguish some IMGT-functional V segments, including TRBV6-2 and TRBV6-3, so those segments were excluded. The authors suggested that the approach could potentially be extended to other disease states and immunological phenotypes.

Source material: PBMCs. The chain was built from TRBV27 and TRBJ2-3; 5 matching bases give a weak D call of TRBD2. This TCR was sampled from a woman aged 25 to 39 in good health and CMV-seronegative. The DNA is as follows: TGTGCCAGCAGTTTGGTTAGCGCGCGCACAGATACGCAGTATTTT. This gives the protein CASSLVSARTDTQYF.